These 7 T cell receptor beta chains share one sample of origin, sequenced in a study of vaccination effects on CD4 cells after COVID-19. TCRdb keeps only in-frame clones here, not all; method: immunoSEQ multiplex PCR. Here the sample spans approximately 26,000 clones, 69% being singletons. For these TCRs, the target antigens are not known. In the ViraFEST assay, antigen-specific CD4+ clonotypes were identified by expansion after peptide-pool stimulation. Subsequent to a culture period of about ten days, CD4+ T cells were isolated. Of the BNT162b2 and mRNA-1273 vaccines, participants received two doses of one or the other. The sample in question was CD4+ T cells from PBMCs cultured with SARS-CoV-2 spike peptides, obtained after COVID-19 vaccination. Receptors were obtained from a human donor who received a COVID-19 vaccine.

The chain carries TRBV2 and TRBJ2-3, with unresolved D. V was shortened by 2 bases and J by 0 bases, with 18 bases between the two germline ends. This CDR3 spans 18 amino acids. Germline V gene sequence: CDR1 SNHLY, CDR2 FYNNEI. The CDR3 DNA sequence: TGTGCCAGCAGTGAACCCAGCGATTGGAGCCGGAGCACAGATACGCAGTATTTT. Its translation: CASSEPSDWSRSTDTQYF.

DNA of the CDR3: TGTGCCAGCAGCCCCGGACGGGTTAGCACAGATACGCAGTATTTT. Its translation: CASSPGRVSTDTQYF. The chain links TRBV3-1 (or the pseudogene TRBV3-2) to TRBJ2-3; D unclear. With 4 bases removed from V and 0 bases from J, the gap between germline ends came to 11 bases. Germline CDR1 reads LGHDT; CDR2 reads YNNKEL (reference sequence). The CDR3 contains 15 residues.

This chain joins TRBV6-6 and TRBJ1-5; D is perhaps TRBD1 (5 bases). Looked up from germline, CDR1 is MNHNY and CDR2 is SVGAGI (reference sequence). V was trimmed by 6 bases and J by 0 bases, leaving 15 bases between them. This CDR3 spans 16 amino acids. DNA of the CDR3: TGTGCCAGCAGGGATCCTGAGGGGTATAGCAATCAGCCCCAGCATTTT. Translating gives CASRDPEGYSNQPQHF.

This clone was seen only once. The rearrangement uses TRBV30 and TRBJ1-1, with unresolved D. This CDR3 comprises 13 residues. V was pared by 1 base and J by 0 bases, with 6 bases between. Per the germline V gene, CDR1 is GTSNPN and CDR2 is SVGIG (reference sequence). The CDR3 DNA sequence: TGTGCCTGGAGTGGCCGGCTGAACACTGAAGCTTTCTTT. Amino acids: CAWSGRLNTEAFF.

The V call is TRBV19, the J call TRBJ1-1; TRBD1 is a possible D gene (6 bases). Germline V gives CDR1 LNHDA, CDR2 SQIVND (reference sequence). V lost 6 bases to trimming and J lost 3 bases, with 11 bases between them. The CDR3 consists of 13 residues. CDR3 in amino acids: CASRKGGDTEAFF. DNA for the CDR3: TGTGCCAGTAGAAAGGGGGGGGACACTGAAGCTTTCTTT.

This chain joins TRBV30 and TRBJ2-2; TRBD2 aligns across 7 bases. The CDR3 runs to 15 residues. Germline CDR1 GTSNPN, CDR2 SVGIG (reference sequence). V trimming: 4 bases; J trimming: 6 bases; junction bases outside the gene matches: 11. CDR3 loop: CAWNPGGGVAGELFF. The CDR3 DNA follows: TGTGCCTGGAACCCCGGGGGAGGGGTTGCCGGGGAGCTGTTTTTT.

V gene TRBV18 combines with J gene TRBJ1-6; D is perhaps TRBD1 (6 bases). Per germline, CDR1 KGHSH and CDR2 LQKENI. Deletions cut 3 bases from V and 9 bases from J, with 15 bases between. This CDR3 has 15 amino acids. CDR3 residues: CASSPVPGHGSPLHF. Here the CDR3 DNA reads TGTGCCAGCTCACCGGTTCCGGGACATGGTTCACCCCTCCACTTT.